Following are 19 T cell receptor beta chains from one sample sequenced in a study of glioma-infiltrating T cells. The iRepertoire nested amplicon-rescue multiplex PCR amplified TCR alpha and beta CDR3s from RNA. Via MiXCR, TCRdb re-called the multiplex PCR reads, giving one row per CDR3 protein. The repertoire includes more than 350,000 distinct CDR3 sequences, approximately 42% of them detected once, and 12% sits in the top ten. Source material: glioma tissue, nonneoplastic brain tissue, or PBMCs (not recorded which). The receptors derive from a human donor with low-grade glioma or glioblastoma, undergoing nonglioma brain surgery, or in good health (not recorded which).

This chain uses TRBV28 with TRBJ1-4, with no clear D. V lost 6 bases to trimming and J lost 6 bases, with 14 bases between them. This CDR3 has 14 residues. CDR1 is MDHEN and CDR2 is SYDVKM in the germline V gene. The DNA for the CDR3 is TGTGCCAGCAGACGAATCGGAGATTATGAAAAACTGTTTTTT. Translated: CASRRIGDYEKLFF.

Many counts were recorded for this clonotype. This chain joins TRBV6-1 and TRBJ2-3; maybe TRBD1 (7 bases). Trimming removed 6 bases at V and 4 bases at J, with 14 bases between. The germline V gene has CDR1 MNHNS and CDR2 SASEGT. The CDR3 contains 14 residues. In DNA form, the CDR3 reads TGTGCCAGCAGAGGGGGCTGGGGGGCAGATACGCAGTATTTT. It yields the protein CASRGGWGADTQYF.

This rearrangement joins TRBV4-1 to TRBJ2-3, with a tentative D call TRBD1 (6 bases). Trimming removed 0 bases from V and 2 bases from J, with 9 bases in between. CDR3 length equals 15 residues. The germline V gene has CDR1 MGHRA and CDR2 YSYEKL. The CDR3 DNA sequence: TGCGCCAGCAGCCAAGACGGGACAATCACAGATACGCAGTATTTT. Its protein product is CASSQDGTITDTQYF.

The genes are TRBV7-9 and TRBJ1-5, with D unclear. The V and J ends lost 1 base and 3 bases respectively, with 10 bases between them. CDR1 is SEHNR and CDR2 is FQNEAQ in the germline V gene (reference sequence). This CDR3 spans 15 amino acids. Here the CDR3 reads CASSLDVGFNQPQHF. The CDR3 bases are TGTGCCAGCAGCTTAGATGTCGGCTTCAATCAGCCCCAGCATTTT.

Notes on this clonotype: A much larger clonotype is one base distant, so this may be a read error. The CDR3 loop reads CASSLHSGPIYEQYF. In DNA form, the CDR3 reads TGTGCCAGCAGTCTCCATAGCGGGCCCATTTACGAGCAGTACTTC. This sequence joins TRBV6-2 or TRBV6-3 and TRBJ2-7; 7 nucleotides agree with TRBD2. CDR1 is MNHEY, CDR2 SVGEGT, per germline. The CDR3 loop spans 15 amino acids. The V segment lost 5 bases and the J segment 4 bases; nucleotides outside the gene matches: 11.

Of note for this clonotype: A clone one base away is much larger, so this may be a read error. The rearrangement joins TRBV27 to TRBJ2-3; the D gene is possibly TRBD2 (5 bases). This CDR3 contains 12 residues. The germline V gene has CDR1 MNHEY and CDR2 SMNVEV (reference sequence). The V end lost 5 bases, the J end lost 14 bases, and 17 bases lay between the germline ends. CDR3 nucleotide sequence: TGTGCCAGCAGTCCGTTAACCGGGGAGCTGTATTTT. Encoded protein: CASSPLTGELYF.

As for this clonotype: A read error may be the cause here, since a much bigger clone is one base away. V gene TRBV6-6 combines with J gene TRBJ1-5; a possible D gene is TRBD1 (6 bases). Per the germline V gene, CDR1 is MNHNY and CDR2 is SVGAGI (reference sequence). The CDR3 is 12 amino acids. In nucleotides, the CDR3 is TGTGCCATAGGACAGACCAATCAGCCCAAGCATTTT. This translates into CAIGQTNQPKHF.

For the CDR3, the DNA is TGTGCCAGCAGCCCGGGACCAGCGGGAGGCTACAATGAGCAGTTCTTC. Its translation: CASSPGPAGGYNEQFF. This chain links TRBV4-2 with TRBJ2-1; 9 positions match TRBD2. Germline values: CDR1 LGHNA, CDR2 YNFKEQ. This CDR3 region has 16 residues. V gave up 4 bases and J gave up 3 bases; unmatched junction bases: 7.

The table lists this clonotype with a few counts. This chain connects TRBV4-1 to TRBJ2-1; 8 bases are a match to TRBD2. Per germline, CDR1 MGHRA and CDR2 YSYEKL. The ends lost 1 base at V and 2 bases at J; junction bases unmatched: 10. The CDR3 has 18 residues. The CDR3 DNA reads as TGCGCCAGCAGCCAAGGGATTGTTAGCGGGAAACCCTACAATGAGCAGTTCTTC. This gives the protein CASSQGIVSGKPYNEQFF.

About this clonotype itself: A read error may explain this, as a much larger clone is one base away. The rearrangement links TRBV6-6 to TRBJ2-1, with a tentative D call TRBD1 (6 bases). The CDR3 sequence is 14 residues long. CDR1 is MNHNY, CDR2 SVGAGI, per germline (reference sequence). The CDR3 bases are TGTGCCATCAGTTACGGGACACAGTACAATGAGCAGTTCTTC. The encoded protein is CAISYGTQYNEQFF.

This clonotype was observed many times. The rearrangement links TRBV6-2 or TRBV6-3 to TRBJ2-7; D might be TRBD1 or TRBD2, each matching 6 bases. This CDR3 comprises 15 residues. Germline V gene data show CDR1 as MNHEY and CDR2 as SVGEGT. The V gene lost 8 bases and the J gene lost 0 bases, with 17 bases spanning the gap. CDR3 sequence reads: CASLGGSSSSYEQYF. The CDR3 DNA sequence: TGTGCCAGCCTAGGGGGGTCCTCAAGCTCCTACGAGCAGTACTTC.

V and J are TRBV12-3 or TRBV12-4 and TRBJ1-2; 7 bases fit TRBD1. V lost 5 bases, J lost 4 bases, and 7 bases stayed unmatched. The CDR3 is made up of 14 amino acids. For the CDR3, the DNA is TGTGCCAGCAGTGCGGACAGGACCGCCTATGGCTACACCTTC. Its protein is CASSADRTAYGYTF.

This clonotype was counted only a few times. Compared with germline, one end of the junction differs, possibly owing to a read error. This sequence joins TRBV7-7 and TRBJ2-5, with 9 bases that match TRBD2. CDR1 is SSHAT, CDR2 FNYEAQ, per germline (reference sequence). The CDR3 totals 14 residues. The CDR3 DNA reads TGTGCTAGCAACGCGGGAGGGTCGGGAGAGACCCAGTACTTC. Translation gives CASNAGGSGETQYF. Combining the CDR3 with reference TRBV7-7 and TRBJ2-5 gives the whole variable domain GAGVSQSPRYKVTKRGQDVTLRCDPISSHATLYWYQQALGQGPEFLTYFNYEAQPDKSGLPSDRFSAERPEGSISTLTIQRTEQRDSAMYRCASNAGGSGETQYFGPGTRLLVL.

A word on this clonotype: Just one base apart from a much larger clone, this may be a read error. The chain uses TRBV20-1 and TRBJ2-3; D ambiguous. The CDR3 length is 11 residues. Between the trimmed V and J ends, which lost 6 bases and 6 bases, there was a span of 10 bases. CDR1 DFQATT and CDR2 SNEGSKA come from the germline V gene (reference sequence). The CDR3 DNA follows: TGCAGTGCCATCCCCCACGATACGCAGTATTTT. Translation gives CSAIPHDTQYF.

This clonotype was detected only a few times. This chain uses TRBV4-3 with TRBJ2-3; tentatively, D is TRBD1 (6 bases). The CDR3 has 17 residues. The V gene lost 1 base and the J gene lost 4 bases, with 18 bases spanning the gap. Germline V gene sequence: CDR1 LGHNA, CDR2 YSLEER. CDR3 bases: TGCGCCAGCAGCCAAGCAGCAGCCTACAGGGTTGCAGATACGCAGTATTTT. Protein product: CASSQAAAYRVADTQYF.

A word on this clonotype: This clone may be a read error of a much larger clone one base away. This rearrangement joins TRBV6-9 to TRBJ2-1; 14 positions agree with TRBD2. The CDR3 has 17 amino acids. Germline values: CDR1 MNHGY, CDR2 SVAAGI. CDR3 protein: CASSYGTSGSSYNERFF. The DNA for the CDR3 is TGTGCCAGCAGTTATGGGACTAGCGGGAGCTCCTACAATGAGCGGTTCTTC.

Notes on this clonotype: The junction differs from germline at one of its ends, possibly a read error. CDR3 DNA: TGTGCCACCAGCAGAGATTTGGGGAACAATGAGCCCCAGCATTTT. Protein product: CATSRDLGNNEPQHF. The rearrangement uses TRBV15 and TRBJ1-5, with no clear D. The germline CDR1 and CDR2 sequences are LNHNV and YYDKDF (reference sequence). The CDR3 contains 15 residues. Full variable domain (rest looked up from reference TRBV15 and TRBJ1-5): DAMVIQNPRYQVTQFGKPVTLSCSQTLNHNVMYWYQQKSSQAPKLLFHYYDKDFNNEADTPDNFQSRRPNTSFCFLDIRSPGLGDTAMYLCATSRDLGNNEPQHFGDGTRLSIL.

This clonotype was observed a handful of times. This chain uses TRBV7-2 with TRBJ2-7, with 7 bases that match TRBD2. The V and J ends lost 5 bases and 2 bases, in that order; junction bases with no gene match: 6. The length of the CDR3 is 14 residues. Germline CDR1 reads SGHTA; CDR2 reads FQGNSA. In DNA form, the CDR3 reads TGTGCCAGCAGCAGACCGGGACTAACCTACGAGCAGTACTTC. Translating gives CASSRPGLTYEQYF. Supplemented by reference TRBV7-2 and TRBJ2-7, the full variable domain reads GAGVSQSPSNKVTEKGKDVELRCDPISGHTALYWYRQSLGQGLEFLIYFQGNSAPDKSGLPSDRFSAERTGGSVSTLTIQRTQQEDSAVYLCASSRPGLTYEQYFGPGTRLTVT.

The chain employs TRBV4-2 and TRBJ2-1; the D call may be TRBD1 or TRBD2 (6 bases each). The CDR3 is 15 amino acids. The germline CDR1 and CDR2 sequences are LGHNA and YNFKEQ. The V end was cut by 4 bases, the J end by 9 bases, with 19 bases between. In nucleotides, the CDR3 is TGTGCCAGCAGCCGAGATAGGGAACAGGGAGGTGAGCAGTTCTTC. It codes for CASSRDREQGGEQFF.